The next 29 T cell receptor beta chains were all read from a single sample in a study of post-analysis software for immune sequencing data. The antigens these receptors bind are not known. Presence of unique molecular identifiers characterized the TCR beta cDNA libraries. TCRdb processed the PCR reads anew with MiXCR; each CDR3 protein has one entry. The sample has 650,000 to 900,000 distinct CDR3 sequences, approximately 44% seen once. Study-wide points: Four to six TRBV segments (TRBV5-6, TRBV5-1 and TRBV20-1 among them) occurred more frequently in patients than in controls.

Sequencing was performed on blood. Receptors were obtained from a girl aged 5 to 17 with multiple sclerosis.

This CDR3 is CASSLSASGGNTEAFF. CDR3 DNA sequence: TGTGCCAGCTCCTTATCCGCCTCGGGGGGGAACACTGAAGCTTTCTTT. The V call is TRBV18, the J call TRBJ1-1, with D tentatively TRBD1 (5 bases). CDR3 length: 16 amino acids. Trimming left V 6 bases short and J 1 base short, with 18 bases between. From germline, CDR1 is KGHSH and CDR2 LQKENI.

V gene TRBV7-9 combines with J gene TRBJ1-2; TRBD1 matches at 7 bases. Germline V lookup: CDR1 SEHNR, CDR2 FQNEAQ (reference sequence). J was trimmed by 8 bases and V by 4 bases; bases with no gene match: 7. The CDR3 length is 13 residues. As DNA, the CDR3 is TGTGCCAGCAGCTCCCCGACAGGGACAGGCTACACCTTC. Translating it yields CASSSPTGTGYTF.

The chain couples TRBV7-9 to TRBJ2-7, with 12 bases fitting TRBD1. From germline, CDR1 is SEHNR and CDR2 FQNEAQ (reference sequence). The CDR3 is 16 residues long. With 4 bases clipped from V and 5 bases from J, the junction kept 9 bases outside the gene matches. This chain's CDR3 is CASSSGTGGAGDEQYF. Written as DNA, the CDR3 is TGTGCCAGCAGCTCCGGGACAGGGGGCGCCGGAGACGAGCAGTACTTC.

In this sample, this clonotype turned up many times. V is TRBV20-1 and J is TRBJ2-5, with 8 bases fitting TRBD2. This CDR3 is 14 amino acids long. V dropped 1 base and J dropped 3; count of bases not matched to a gene: 4. Per germline, CDR1 DFQATT and CDR2 SNEGSKA (reference sequence). The CDR3 sequence: CSARAGLVKETQYF. For the CDR3, the DNA is TGCAGTGCTAGAGCGGGACTAGTTAAAGAGACCCAGTACTTC.

The chain employs TRBV29-1 and TRBJ1-2; TRBD1 is a possible D gene (6 bases). Germline V CDR1 and CDR2: SQVTM, ANQGSEA. Trimming removed 5 bases from V and 0 bases from J, with 19 bases in between. CDR3 length: 16 amino acids. In nucleotides, the CDR3 is TGCAGCGTTTACGGAAGGACAGCGGAGACTAACTATGGCTACACCTTC. Its translation: CSVYGRTAETNYGYTF.

This clonotype was observed once. This sequence joins TRBV7-9 and TRBJ2-3, with TRBD1 matching over 8 bases. V trimming: 5 bases; J trimming: 4 bases; junction bases outside the gene matches: 11. The CDR3 covers 16 residues. Per germline, CDR1 SEHNR and CDR2 FQNEAQ (reference sequence). CDR3 sequence reads: CASSLGTGPDPDTQYF. In nucleotides, the CDR3 is TGTGCCAGCAGCCTAGGGACAGGCCCCGATCCAGATACGCAGTATTTT.

The rearrangement uses TRBV27 and TRBJ2-7; D gene unclear. Germline V gene lookup returns CDR1 MNHEY and CDR2 SMNVEV (reference sequence). V lost 3 bases, J lost 4 bases, and 10 bases lay in between. CDR3 length: 13 amino acids. CDR3 region: CASSFSGRYEQYF. CDR3 nucleotide sequence: TGTGCCAGCAGTTTCTCGGGCAGATACGAGCAGTACTTC.

The CDR3 protein is CAWMGGPYEQYF. In DNA form, the CDR3 reads TGTGCCTGGATGGGGGGTCCCTACGAGCAGTACTTC. The V and J genes are TRBV30 and TRBJ2-7; maybe TRBD2 (6 bases). Trimming cost V 4 bases and J 2 bases, with 9 bases left between them. CDR1 is GTSNPN and CDR2 is SVGIG in the germline V gene (reference sequence). The CDR3 is made up of 12 amino acids. The full variable domain, in which reference TRBV30 and TRBJ2-7 provide the parts outside the CDR3, is SQTIHQWPATLVQPVGSPLSLECTVEGTSNPNLYWYRQAAGRGLQLLFYSVGIGQISSEVPQNLSASRPQDRQFILSSKKLLLSDSGFYLCAWMGGPYEQYFGPGTRLTVT.

The table lists this clonotype with a few counts. V and J are TRBV7-9 and TRBJ2-5, with D possibly TRBD2 on 5 matching bases. Germline V CDR1 and CDR2: SEHNR, FQNEAQ (reference sequence). This CDR3 is built from 14 residues. V lost 1 base to trimming and J lost 5 bases, with 11 bases between them. CDR3 residues: CASSLEVRRETQYF. The CDR3 region has the DNA TGTGCCAGCAGCTTAGAGGTCAGGAGGGAGACCCAGTACTTC. The full variable domain, with the rest looked up from reference TRBV7-9 and TRBJ2-5, is DTGVSQNPRHKITKRGQNVTFRCDPISEHNRLYWYRQTLGQGPEFLTYFQNEAQLEKSRLLSDRFSAERPKGSFSTLEIQRTEQGDSAMYLCASSLEVRRETQYFGPGTRLLVL.

This clonotype was counted between two and nine times. The genes are TRBV29-1 and TRBJ1-1; possible D gene TRBD1, 5 bases. The CDR3 has 17 residues. V was cut by 3 bases and J by 5 bases, with 25 bases left in between. Germline CDR1 and CDR2: SQVTM and ANQGSEA. Written as DNA, the CDR3 is TGCAGCGTTGACCAATGGGTCGACCGGCAGGGAGGGACTGAAGCTTTCTTT. Translation: CSVDQWVDRQGGTEAFF.

This chain joins TRBV7-2 and TRBJ2-2; 13 bases line up with TRBD2. Germline V CDR1 and CDR2: SGHTA, FQGNSA. The V and J ends lost 5 bases and 5 bases, in that order; junction bases with no gene match: 14. The length of the CDR3 is 19 residues. CDR3 bases: TGTGCCAGCAGCCTGGGGCGACTAGCGGGAGGACTGGGTACCGGGGAGCTGTTTTTT. Encoded protein: CASSLGRLAGGLGTGELFF.

The CDR3 DNA follows: TGTGCCAGCAGCCGGTCGTCGGGCACTGAAGCTTTCTTT. Protein: CASSRSSGTEAFF. The rearrangement uses TRBV9 and TRBJ1-1; no reliable D call. Per the germline V gene, CDR1 is SGDLS and CDR2 is YYNGEE. This CDR3 is built from 13 residues. Trimming cost V 4 bases and J 4 bases, with 11 bases left between them.

This clonotype was counted only a few times. At one of its ends the junction is not consistent with the germline gene, which may arise from a read error. The CDR3 reads CTSSPSGLVSSYNEQFF. In DNA form, the CDR3 reads TGTACCAGCAGTCCTAGCGGCCTCGTTAGCTCCTACAATGAGCAGTTCTTC. The chain links TRBV6-1 to TRBJ2-1; TRBD2 matches 7 bases. This CDR3 has 17 amino acids. Germline CDR1 reads MNHNS; CDR2 reads SASEGT.

The chain has TRBV10-3 and TRBJ2-1; 7 positions agree with TRBD1. J gave up 3 bases and V 2 bases, and 7 bases lay outside the gene matches. Germline loops: CDR1 ENHRY, CDR2 SYGVKD. There are 16 residues in the CDR3. The CDR3 region has the DNA TGTGCCATCAGTGAGACCGGCCAGGGGGACTACAATGAGCAGTTCTTC. It codes for CAISETGQGDYNEQFF.

In this sample, this clonotype turned up a few times. The chain uses TRBV7-2 and TRBJ2-7; D ambiguous. Trimming removed 5 bases at V and 2 bases at J, with 10 bases between. CDR1 and CDR2 from the germline V gene are SGHTA and FQGNSA. CDR3 length equals 13 residues. CDR3 bases: TGTGCCAGCAGCATCCGATGGGCCTACGAGCAGTACTTC. It yields the protein CASSIRWAYEQYF.

This clonotype was seen only a few times. The chain couples TRBV7-2 to TRBJ2-6; D could derive from TRBD1 or TRBD2 (5 bases each). The CDR3 totals 15 residues. The germline gives CDR1 SGHTA, CDR2 FQGNSA. Trimming left V 4 bases short and J 2 bases short, with 9 bases between. The CDR3 reads CASSWGITGANVLTF. Written as DNA, the CDR3 is TGTGCCAGCAGCTGGGGGATCACTGGGGCCAACGTCCTGACTTTC.

This clonotype was observed a handful of times. This chain connects TRBV6-1 to TRBJ1-2; D remains ambiguous. This CDR3 is built from 13 residues. V was shortened by 1 base and J by 5 bases, with 8 bases between the two germline ends. CDR1 and CDR2 (germline): MNHNS, SASEGT. The CDR3 sequence: CASSEGGGYGYTF. The CDR3 region has the DNA TGTGCCAGCAGTGAAGGAGGAGGATATGGCTACACCTTC.

The chain couples TRBV29-1 to TRBJ2-5; D is ambiguous. The V gene lost 4 bases and the J gene lost 5 bases, with 11 bases spanning the gap. The CDR3 has 12 residues. The germline CDR1 and CDR2 sequences are SQVTM and ANQGSEA. The CDR3 coding sequence is TGCAGCGTTGTAATCCGGGCTGAGACCCAGTACTTC. Translating it yields CSVVIRAETQYF.

This clonotype was seen more than once but under ten times. The V gene is TRBV6-5, the J gene TRBJ1-2, with TRBD1 as a possible D gene (6 bases). CDR3 length: 16 residues. Looked up from germline, CDR1 is MNHEY and CDR2 is SVGAGI. Trimming pared 2 bases from V and 4 bases from J, leaving 17 bases between. The CDR3: CASSYARGDTFYGYTF. CDR3 DNA sequence: TGTGCCAGCAGTTACGCCCGAGGGGACACCTTCTATGGCTACACCTTC.

The chain carries TRBV7-9 and TRBJ2-5; the match to TRBD1 covers 7 bases. This CDR3 is built from 15 residues. Per the germline V gene, CDR1 is SEHNR and CDR2 is FQNEAQ (reference sequence). The J segment lost 2 bases and the V segment lost 5 bases, leaving 8 bases of the junction unmatched. The CDR3 region is CASSPPRTGQETQYF. CDR3 DNA sequence: TGTGCCAGCAGCCCACCCAGGACAGGACAAGAGACCCAGTACTTC.

The chain is built from TRBV4-3 and TRBJ2-3; the D is unclear. V was trimmed by 0 bases and J by 5 bases, leaving 21 bases between them. The CDR3 contains 18 residues. Looked up from germline, CDR1 is LGHNA and CDR2 is YSLEER. As DNA, the CDR3 is TGCGCCAGCAGCCAAGATTCACTCGCTCATCGAGGTGGAGATACGCAGTATTTT. Translation: CASSQDSLAHRGGDTQYF.

A remark on this clonotype: At one of its ends the junction is not consistent with the germline gene, which may arise from a read error. The rearrangement links TRBV7-7 to TRBJ2-1, with a weak D call TRBD2 (6 bases). There are 16 residues in the CDR3. Per germline, CDR1 SSHAT and CDR2 FNYEAQ (reference sequence). The CDR3 sequence is CASSLGWRGGHNEQFF. The CDR3 region has the DNA TGTGCTAGCAGCTTAGGTTGGAGAGGAGGGCACAATGAGCAGTTCTTC.

The chain combines TRBV12-3 or TRBV12-4 with TRBJ2-5, with TRBD2 matching 7 bases. V lost 3 bases, J lost 5 bases, and 12 bases stayed unmatched. The CDR3 runs to 16 residues. The chain's CDR3 is CASSLCGGTGGETQYF. The DNA for the CDR3 is TGTGCCAGCAGTTTGTGCGGGGGTACCGGCGGGGAGACCCAGTACTTC.

The rearrangement links TRBV5-6 to TRBJ2-7; D may be TRBD2 (6 bases). CDR3 length: 15 amino acids. V lost 1 base and J lost 3, with 14 bases in between. From germline, CDR1 is SGHDT and CDR2 YYEEEE. Here the CDR3 DNA reads TGTGCCAGCAGCTTGTTCGGGGGAGTCAGCTACGAGCAGTACTTC. This codes for CASSLFGGVSYEQYF.

The J gene is TRBJ2-3, the V gene TRBV20-1; no clear D gene. V was cut by 4 bases and J by 2 bases, with 10 bases left in between. CDR3 length equals 13 residues. Per germline, CDR1 DFQATT and CDR2 SNEGSKA (reference sequence). The CDR3 DNA is TGCAGTGCTACAGGCAGAGCCACAGATACGCAGTATTTT. Translated: CSATGRATDTQYF.

This clonotype has just a few counts. This chain uses TRBV4-2 with TRBJ2-1; either TRBD1 or TRBD2 may fit D (5 bases each). Germline values: CDR1 LGHNA, CDR2 YNFKEQ. This CDR3 is built from 16 residues. Trimming left V 10 bases short and J 3 bases short, with 22 bases between. CDR3 residues: CATALSIGTNYNEQFF. The CDR3 DNA reads as TGTGCCACCGCGCTGAGTATCGGGACCAACTACAATGAGCAGTTCTTC.

This clonotype has more than one count but fewer than ten. The J gene is TRBJ2-7, the V gene TRBV29-1; weak D call: TRBD1 (5 bases). The V gene's germline CDR1 is SQVTM and CDR2 ANQGSEA. Between the trimmed V and J ends, which lost 1 base and 7 bases, there was a span of 5 bases. The CDR3 runs 10 residues. CDR3 region: CSVEAGEQYF. The CDR3 nucleotides are TGCAGCGTTGAAGCAGGGGAGCAGTACTTC.

The CDR3: CSVDGATGGAYNEQYF. The CDR3 nucleotides read TGCAGCGTCGATGGGGCTACCGGTGGGGCCTACAATGAGCAGTACTTC. The V gene is TRBV29-1, the J gene TRBJ2-1; D is possibly TRBD1 (5 bases). The J call may not be correct, given that the DNA end is closer to TRBJ2-7. This CDR3 region has 16 residues. From germline, CDR1 is SQVTM and CDR2 ANQGSEA.

The chain is built from TRBV7-9 and TRBJ2-7, with D perhaps matching TRBD1 or TRBD2 (5 bases each). CDR1 is SEHNR, CDR2 FQNEAQ, per germline (reference sequence). Trimming cost V 1 base and J 0 bases, with 10 bases left between them. The CDR3 has 15 amino acids. CDR3 DNA: TGTGCCAGCAGCTTAGGGGGGTTCGGCTCCTACGAGCAGTACTTC. This sequence encodes CASSLGGFGSYEQYF. Supplemented by reference TRBV7-9 and TRBJ2-7, the full variable domain reads DTGVSQNPRHKITKRGQNVTFRCDPISEHNRLYWYRQTLGQGPEFLTYFQNEAQLEKSRLLSDRFSAERPKGSFSTLEIQRTEQGDSAMYLCASSLGGFGSYEQYFGPGTRLTVT.